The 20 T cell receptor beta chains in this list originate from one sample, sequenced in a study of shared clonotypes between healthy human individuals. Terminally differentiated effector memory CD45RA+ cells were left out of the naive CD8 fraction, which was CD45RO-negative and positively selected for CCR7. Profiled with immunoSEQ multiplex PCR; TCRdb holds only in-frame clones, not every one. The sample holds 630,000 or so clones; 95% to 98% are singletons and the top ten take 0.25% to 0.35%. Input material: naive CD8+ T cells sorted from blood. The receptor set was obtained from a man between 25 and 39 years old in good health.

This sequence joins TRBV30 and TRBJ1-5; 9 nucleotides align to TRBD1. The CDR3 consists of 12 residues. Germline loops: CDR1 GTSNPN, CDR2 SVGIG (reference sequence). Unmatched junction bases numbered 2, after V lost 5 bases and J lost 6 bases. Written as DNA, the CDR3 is TGTGCCTGGGGGACAGGGAGTCAGCCCCAGCATTTT. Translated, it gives CAWGTGSQPQHF.

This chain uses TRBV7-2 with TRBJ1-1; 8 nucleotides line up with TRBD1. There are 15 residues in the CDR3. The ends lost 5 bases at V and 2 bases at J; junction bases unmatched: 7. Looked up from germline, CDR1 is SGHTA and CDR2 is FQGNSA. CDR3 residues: CASSREDRGNTEAFF. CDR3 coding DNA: TGTGCCAGCAGCCGCGAAGACAGGGGAAACACTGAAGCTTTCTTT.

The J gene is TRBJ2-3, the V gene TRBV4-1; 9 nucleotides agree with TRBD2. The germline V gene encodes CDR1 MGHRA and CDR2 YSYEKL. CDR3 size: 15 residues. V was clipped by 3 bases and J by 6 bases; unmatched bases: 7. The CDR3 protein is CASSHVSGSADTQYF. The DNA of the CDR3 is TGCGCCAGCAGCCACGTTAGCGGGAGTGCTGATACGCAGTATTTT.

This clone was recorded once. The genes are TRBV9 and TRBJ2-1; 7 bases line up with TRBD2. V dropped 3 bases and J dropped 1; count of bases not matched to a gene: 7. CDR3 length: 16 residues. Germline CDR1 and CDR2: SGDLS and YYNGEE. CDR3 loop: CASSGGLDQSYNEQFF. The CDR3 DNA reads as TGTGCCAGCAGCGGAGGACTAGATCAATCCTACAATGAGCAGTTCTTC.

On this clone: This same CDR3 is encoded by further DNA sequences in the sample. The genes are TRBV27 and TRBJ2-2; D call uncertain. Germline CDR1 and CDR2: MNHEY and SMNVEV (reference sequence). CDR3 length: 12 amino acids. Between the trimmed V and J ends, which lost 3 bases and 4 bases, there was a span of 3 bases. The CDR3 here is CASSFGTGELFF. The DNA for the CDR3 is TGTGCCAGCAGTTTTGGCACCGGGGAGCTGTTTTTT.

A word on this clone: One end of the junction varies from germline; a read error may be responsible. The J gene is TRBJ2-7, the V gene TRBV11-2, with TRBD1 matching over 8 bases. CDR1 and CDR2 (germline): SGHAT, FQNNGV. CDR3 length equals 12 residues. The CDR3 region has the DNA TGTGCCAGCAGCTTAGCGACGACAGGGGCAAACTTC. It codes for CASSLATTGANF.

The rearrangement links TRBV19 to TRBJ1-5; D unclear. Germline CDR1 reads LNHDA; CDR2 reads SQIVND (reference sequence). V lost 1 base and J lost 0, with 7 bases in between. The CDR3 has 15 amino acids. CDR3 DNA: TGTGCCAGTAGTATAGCAGTTTATAGCAATCAGCCCCAGCATTTT. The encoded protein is CASSIAVYSNQPQHF.

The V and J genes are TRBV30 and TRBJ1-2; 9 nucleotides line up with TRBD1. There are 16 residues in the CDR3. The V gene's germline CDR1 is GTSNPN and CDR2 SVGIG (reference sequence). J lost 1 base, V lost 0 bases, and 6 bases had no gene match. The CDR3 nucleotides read TGTGCCTGGAGTGTACTACAGGGGGCCATTAACTATGGCTACACCTTC. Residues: CAWSVLQGAINYGYTF.

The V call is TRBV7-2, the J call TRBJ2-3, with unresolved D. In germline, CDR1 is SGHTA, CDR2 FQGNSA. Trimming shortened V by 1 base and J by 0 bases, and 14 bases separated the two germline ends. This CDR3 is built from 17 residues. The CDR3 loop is CASSLDSRTPSTDTQYF. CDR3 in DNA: TGTGCCAGCAGCTTAGACTCGCGGACCCCTAGCACAGATACGCAGTATTTT.

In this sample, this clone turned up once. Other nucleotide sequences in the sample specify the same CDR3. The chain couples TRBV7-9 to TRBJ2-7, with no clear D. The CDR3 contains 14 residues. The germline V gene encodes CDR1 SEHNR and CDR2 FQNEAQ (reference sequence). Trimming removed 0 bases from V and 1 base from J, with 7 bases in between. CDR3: CASSLALVSYEQYF. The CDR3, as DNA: TGTGCCAGCAGCTTAGCGTTAGTTTCCTACGAGCAGTACTTC.

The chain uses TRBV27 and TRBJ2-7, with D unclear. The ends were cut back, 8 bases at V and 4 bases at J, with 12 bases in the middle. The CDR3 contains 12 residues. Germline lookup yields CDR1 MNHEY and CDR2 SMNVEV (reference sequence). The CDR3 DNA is TGTGCCAGCGGCTCCCCCGTGTACGAGCAGTACTTC. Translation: CASGSPVYEQYF.

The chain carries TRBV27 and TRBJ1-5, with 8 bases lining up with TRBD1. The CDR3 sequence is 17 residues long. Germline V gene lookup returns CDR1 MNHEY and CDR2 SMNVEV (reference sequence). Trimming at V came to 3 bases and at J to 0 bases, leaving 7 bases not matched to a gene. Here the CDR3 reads CASSFGTGPYSNQPQHF. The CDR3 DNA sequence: TGTGCCAGCAGTTTCGGGACAGGCCCTTATAGCAATCAGCCCCAGCATTTT.

The CDR3 here is CATGQVNTEAFF. DNA for the CDR3: TGTGCCACCGGACAGGTGAACACTGAAGCTTTCTTT. This chain uses TRBV5-4 with TRBJ1-1; TRBD1 matches at 7 bases. V gave up 9 bases and J gave up 0 bases; unmatched junction bases: 2. Germline-derived CDR1 and CDR2 are SGHNT and YYREEE (reference sequence). This CDR3 has 12 amino acids.

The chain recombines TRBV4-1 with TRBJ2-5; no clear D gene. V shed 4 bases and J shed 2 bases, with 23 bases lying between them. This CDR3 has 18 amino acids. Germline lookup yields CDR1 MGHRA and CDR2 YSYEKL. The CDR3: CASSPRVNSRITQETQYF. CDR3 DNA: TGCGCCAGCAGCCCCCGCGTGAATAGCAGAATTACTCAAGAGACCCAGTACTTC.

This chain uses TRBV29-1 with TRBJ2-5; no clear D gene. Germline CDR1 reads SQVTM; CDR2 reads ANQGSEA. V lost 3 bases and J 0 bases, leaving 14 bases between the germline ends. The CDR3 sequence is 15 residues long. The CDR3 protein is CSVEFGPPYQETQYF. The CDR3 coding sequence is TGCAGCGTTGAGTTTGGGCCGCCTTACCAAGAGACCCAGTACTTC.

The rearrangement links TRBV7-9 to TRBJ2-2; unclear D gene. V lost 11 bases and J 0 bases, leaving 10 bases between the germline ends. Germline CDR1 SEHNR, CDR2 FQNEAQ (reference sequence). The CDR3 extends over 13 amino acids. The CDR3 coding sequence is TGTGCCGGAGAGATCCCGAACACCGGGGAGCTGTTTTTT. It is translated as CAGEIPNTGELFF.

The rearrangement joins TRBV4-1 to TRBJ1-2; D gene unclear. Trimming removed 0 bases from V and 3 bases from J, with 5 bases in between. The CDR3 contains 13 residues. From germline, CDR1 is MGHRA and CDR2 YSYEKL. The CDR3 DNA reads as TGCGCCAGCAGCCAAGAATCCGACTATGGCTACACCTTC. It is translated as CASSQESDYGYTF.

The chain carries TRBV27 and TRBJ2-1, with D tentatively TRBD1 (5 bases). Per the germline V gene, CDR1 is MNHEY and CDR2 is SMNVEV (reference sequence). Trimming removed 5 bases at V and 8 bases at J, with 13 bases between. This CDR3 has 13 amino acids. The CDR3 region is CASSPLRGYEQFF. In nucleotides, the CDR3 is TGTGCCAGCAGTCCCTTAAGGGGCTATGAGCAGTTCTTC.

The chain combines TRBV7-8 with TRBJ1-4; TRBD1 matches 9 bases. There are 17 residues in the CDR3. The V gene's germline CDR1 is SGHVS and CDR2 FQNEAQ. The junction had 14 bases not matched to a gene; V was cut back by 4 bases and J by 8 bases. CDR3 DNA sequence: TGTGCCAGCAGCTGGCCTACCGTGGACAGGGGAGTCGAAAAACTGTTTTTT. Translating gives CASSWPTVDRGVEKLFF.

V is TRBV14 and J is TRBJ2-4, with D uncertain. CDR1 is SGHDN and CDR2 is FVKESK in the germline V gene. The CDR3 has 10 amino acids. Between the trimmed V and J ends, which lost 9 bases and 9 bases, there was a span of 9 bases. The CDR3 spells CASNLGIQYF. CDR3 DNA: TGTGCCAGTAATCTGGGCATTCAGTACTTC.